The clone carrying this T cell receptor beta chain was counted ten times or more. The sample belongs to a study of T cells in Graves' hyperthyroidism and ophthalmopathy. Stable disease denoted Graves' hyperthyroidism without ophthalmopathy progression within 18 months. This CDR3 has 15 amino acids. Germline assignment: CDR1 SGHRS and CDR2 YFSETQ. The J segment lost 6 bases and the V segment lost 5 bases, leaving 7 bases of the junction unmatched. The TCR beta CDR3 regions underwent amplification using RNA transcripts as the source. A first-round RT-PCR of the TCR CDR3 used the HTBI primer set. TCRdb re-called the multiplex PCR reads with MiXCR, one entry per CDR3 protein. In the table there are around 450,000 distinct CDR3 sequences, less than 20% of which are singletons.

The source of this sequence is a woman aged 18-30 years with Graves' hyperthyroidism. Sequenced sample: blood. The V and J genes are TRBV5-1 and TRBJ2-1; 11 positions match TRBD1. CDR3 sequence (DNA): TGCGCCAGCAGTCAGGACAGGGGGCGCGCCAATGAGCAGTTCTTC. This encodes CASSQDRGRANEQFF.